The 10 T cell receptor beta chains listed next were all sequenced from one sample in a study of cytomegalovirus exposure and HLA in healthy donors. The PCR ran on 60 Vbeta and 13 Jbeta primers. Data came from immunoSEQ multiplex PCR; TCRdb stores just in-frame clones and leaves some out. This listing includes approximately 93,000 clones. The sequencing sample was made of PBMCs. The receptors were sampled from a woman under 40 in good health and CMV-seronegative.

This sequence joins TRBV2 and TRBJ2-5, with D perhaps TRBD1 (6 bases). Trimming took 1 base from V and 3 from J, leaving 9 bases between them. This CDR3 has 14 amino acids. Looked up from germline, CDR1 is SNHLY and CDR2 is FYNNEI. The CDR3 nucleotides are TGTGCCAGCAGTGAAGGTTACAGGGAAGAGACCCAGTACTTC. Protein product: CASSEGYREETQYF.

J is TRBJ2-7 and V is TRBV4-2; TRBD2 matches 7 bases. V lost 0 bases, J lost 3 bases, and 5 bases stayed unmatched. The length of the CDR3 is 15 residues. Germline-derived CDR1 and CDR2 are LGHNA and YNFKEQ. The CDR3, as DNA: TGTGCCAGCAGCCAAGAAGGACGGGACTACTACGAGCAGTACTTC. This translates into CASSQEGRDYYEQYF.

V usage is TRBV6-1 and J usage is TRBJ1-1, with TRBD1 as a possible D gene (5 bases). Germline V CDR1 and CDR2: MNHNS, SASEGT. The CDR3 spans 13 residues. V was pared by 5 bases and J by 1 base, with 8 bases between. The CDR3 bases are TGTGCCAGCAGTCGACAGCCGAACACTGAAGCTTTCTTT. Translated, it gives CASSRQPNTEAFF.

The DNA of the CDR3 is TGCGCCAGCACCCTAGGGGACAACTCCTACGAGCAGTACTTC. It yields the protein CASTLGDNSYEQYF. The gene calls are TRBV5-1 and TRBJ2-7, with D possibly TRBD1 on 6 matching bases. Germline CDR1 is SGHRS and CDR2 is YFSETQ. CDR3 length: 14 residues. V lost 6 bases and J lost 0, with 13 bases in between.

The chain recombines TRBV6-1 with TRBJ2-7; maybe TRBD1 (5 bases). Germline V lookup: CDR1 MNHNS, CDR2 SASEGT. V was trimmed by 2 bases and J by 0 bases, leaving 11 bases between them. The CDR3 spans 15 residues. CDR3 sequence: CASSEQGRSSYEQYF. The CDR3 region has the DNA TGTGCCAGCAGTGAACAGGGAAGGAGCTCCTACGAGCAGTACTTC.

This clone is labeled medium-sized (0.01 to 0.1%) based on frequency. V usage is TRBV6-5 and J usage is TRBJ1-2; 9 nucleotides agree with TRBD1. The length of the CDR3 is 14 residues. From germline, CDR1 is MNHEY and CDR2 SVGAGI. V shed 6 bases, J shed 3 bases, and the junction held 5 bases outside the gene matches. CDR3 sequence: CASSVTGGDYGYTF. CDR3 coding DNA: TGTGCCAGCAGCGTAACAGGGGGCGACTATGGCTACACCTTC.

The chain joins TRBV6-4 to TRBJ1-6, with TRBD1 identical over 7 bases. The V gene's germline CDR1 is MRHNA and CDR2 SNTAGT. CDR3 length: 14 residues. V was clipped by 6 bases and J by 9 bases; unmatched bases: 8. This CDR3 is CASSDRAEGSPLHF. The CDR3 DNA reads TGTGCCAGCAGCGACAGGGCAGAGGGTTCACCCCTCCACTTT.

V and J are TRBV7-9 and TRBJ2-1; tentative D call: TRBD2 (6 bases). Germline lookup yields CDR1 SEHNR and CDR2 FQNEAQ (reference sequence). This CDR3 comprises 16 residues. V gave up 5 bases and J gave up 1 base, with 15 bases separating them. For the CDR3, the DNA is TGTGCCAGCAGCCCGACTACGGGGGTTTCCTACAATGAGCAGTTCTTC. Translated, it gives CASSPTTGVSYNEQFF.

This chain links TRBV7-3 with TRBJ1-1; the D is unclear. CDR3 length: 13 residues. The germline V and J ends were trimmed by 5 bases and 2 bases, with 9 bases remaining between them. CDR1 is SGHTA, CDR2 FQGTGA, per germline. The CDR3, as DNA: TGTGCCAGCAGCCCTAATCCTAACACTGAAGCTTTCTTT. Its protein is CASSPNPNTEAFF.

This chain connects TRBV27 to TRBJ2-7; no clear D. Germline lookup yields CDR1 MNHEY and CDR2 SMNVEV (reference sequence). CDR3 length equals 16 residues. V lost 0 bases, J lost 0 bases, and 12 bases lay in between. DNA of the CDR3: TGTGCCAGCAGTTTATCCATCATTGCTAGCTCCTACGAGCAGTACTTC. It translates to CASSLSIIASSYEQYF.